A single sample gave rise to the 19 T cell receptor beta chains below, sequenced in a study of tumor and adjacent non-tumor tissue in lung cancer. The template was RNA from unsorted bulk tissue. TCRbeta libraries were built with three rounds of nested PCR, modified from ARM-PCR. TCRdb re-analysed the multiplex PCR reads in MiXCR, keeping a single row per CDR3 protein. The table includes 200,000 to 250,000 distinct CDR3 sequences, over 55% detected once. Sequenced input: lung tumor tissue. Receptors originate from a man aged 60 to 75 with non-small cell lung cancer.

Comments on this clonotype: Possible read error: a much larger clone is one base away. Likely a read error: the CDR3 ends without its conserved phenylalanine or tryptophan. J is TRBJ1-3 and V is TRBV4-1; D perhaps matches TRBD1 (5 bases). Trimming removed 0 bases from V and 3 bases from J, with 15 bases in between. The CDR3 covers 17 residues. The germline V gene encodes CDR1 MGHRA and CDR2 YSYEKL. The CDR3 reads CASSQESPLGGGNTIYL. In nucleotides, the CDR3 is TGCGCCAGCAGCCAAGAATCCCCGTTGGGGGGTGGAAACACCATATATCTT.

This sequence joins TRBV12-3 or TRBV12-4 and TRBJ1-4; 8 nucleotides match TRBD1. V was clipped by 7 bases and J by 8 bases; unmatched bases: 9. The CDR3 has 14 residues. The CDR3 bases are TGTGCCAGCAACCTTCAGGGGGCAGGGGAAAAACTGTTTTTT. Protein product: CASNLQGAGEKLFF.

On this clonotype itself: Compared with germline, one end of the junction differs, possibly owing to a read error. The chain joins TRBV11-2 to TRBJ2-1; TRBD2 aligns across 7 bases. CDR1 and CDR2 from the germline V gene are SGHAT and FQNNGV. The CDR3 is 17 amino acids. CDR3 region: CASSSSLTGGTYIEQLF. The CDR3 region has the DNA TGTGCCAGCAGCTCCTCTCTAACGGGGGGAACCTACATTGAGCAGCTCTTC.

Concerning this clonotype itself: A much larger clone lies one base from this, so it may be a read error. The chain links TRBV6-5 to TRBJ1-2, with TRBD1 as a possible D gene (6 bases). CDR1 and CDR2 from the germline V gene are MNHEY and SVGAGI. Trimming removed 10 bases from V and 6 bases from J, with 15 bases in between. This CDR3 has 12 residues. Written as DNA, the CDR3 is TGTGCCACCCTCGGACAGAATAATGGCTACACCTTC. This sequence encodes CATLGQNNGYTF.

V is TRBV6-2 or TRBV6-3 and J is TRBJ2-3; D is possibly TRBD2 (6 bases). The ends were cut back, 2 bases at V and 7 bases at J, with 25 bases in the middle. The CDR3 runs to 18 residues. Germline V lookup: CDR1 MNHEY, CDR2 SVGEGT. The DNA of the CDR3 is TGTGCCAGCAGTTACGTCATGGGGCAGGAGGGCCCGGGGAATACGCAGTATTTT. Its protein is CASSYVMGQEGPGNTQYF.

About this clonotype itself: Because it lacks the conserved phenylalanine or tryptophan at the end, this CDR3 is likely a read error. V and J are TRBV29-1 and TRBJ2-3; tentative D call: TRBD2 (6 bases). V lost 3 bases to trimming and J lost 10 bases, with 20 bases between them. CDR3 size: 14 residues. CDR1 SQVTM and CDR2 ANQGSEA come from the germline V gene. DNA for the CDR3: TGCAGCGTTGAGCGGGAATCTGTGGGTGGGGCGCAGTATTAT. This encodes CSVERESVGGAQYY.

This CDR3 reads CASSSTMGGPKETLYF. DNA for the CDR3: TGTGCCAGCAGCTCCACAATGGGGGGTCCAAAGGAGACGCTGTACTTC. The chain combines TRBV11-2 with TRBJ2-5; D might be TRBD2 (6 bases). The CDR3 is made up of 16 amino acids. The germline V gene encodes CDR1 SGHAT and CDR2 FQNNGV. V was trimmed by 4 bases and J by 13 bases, leaving 28 bases between them. Full variable domain (missing parts from reference TRBV11-2 and TRBJ2-5): EAGVAQSPRYKIIEKRQSVAFWCNPISGHATLYWYQQILGQGPKLLIQFQNNGVVDDSQLPKDRFSAERLKGVDSTLKIQPAKLEDSAVYLCASSSTMGGPKETLYFGPGTRLLVL.

The V call is TRBV7-9, the J call TRBJ1-2; 9 bases line up with TRBD1. From germline, CDR1 is SEHNR and CDR2 FQNEAQ (reference sequence). The length of the CDR3 is 14 residues. With 3 bases clipped from V and 7 bases from J, the junction kept 6 bases outside the gene matches. CDR3: CASSFDGTGPGYTF. Here the CDR3 DNA reads TGTGCCAGCAGCTTCGATGGGACAGGGCCTGGCTACACCTTC.

With regard to this clonotype: At one end the junction does not follow the germline gene, possibly because of a read error. The genes are TRBV20-1 and TRBJ1-2, with D possibly being TRBD1 (5 bases). Germline values: CDR1 DFQATT, CDR2 SNEGSKA (reference sequence). CDR3 size: 14 residues. CDR3 in DNA: TGCAGTGCTACCGATAGAAGGTGGGGCTATGGATACATCTTC. Translated: CSATDRRWGYGYIF.

With regard to this clonotype: The CDR3 ends on some other residue instead of the conserved phenylalanine or tryptophan, so this is likely a read error. The rearrangement uses TRBV6-1 and TRBJ2-7; 9 nucleotides agree with TRBD2. The CDR3 sequence is 16 residues long. Germline V CDR1 and CDR2: MNHNS, SASEGT. The CDR3 DNA reads TGTGCCAGCAGTGAAATCGCTAGCGGGATTACCTACGTGCAGTACTTA. It translates to CASSEIASGITYVQYL.

Concerning this clonotype: The junction departs from germline at one end; a sequencing error may be responsible. V and J are TRBV12-5 and TRBJ1-1; a possible D gene is TRBD1 (5 bases). The CDR3 loop spans 13 amino acids. Per the germline V gene, CDR1 is LGHNT and CDR2 is FRNRAP. The CDR3 spells CVSGDSVITETFF. The DNA for the CDR3 is TGTGTTAGTGGCGACAGCGTTATCACTGAAACTTTCTTT.

Comment on this clonotype: The junction and the germline gene differ at one end; a read error may be behind it. This sequence joins TRBV6-1 and TRBJ2-7; 11 bases fit TRBD2. This CDR3 is 15 amino acids long. Germline CDR1 is MNHNS and CDR2 is SASEGT. For the CDR3, the DNA is TGTGCCAACAGTGAATCTAGCGGGGGGTCCTCCGAGCAGTACTTC. It yields the protein CANSESSGGSSEQYF.

Note on this clonotype: Possible read error: a much larger clone is one base away. The chain is built from TRBV29-1 and TRBJ2-7, with D uncertain. The CDR3 is 12 amino acids. Trimming cost V 6 bases and J 4 bases, with 13 bases left between them. From germline, CDR1 is SQVTM and CDR2 ANQGSEA. In DNA, the CDR3 is TGCAGCGTCGCTATTCAAGGTTACGAGCAGTACTTC. This sequence encodes CSVAIQGYEQYF.

Notes on this clonotype: Since a much larger clone is just one base distant, this may be a read error. This rearrangement joins TRBV6-6 to TRBJ2-4; perhaps TRBD2 as D (5 bases). The length of the CDR3 is 12 residues. Germline assignment: CDR1 MNHNY and CDR2 SVGAGI (reference sequence). CDR3: CTSSPTGDYRYF. DNA of the CDR3: TGTACCAGCAGCCCGACCGGGGATTATCGGTACTTC.

Regarding this clonotype: A junction end diverges from the germline sequence, so it may reflect a read error. V is TRBV28 and J is TRBJ1-3; D is uncertain. Germline V gene data show CDR1 as MDHEN and CDR2 as SYDVKM. The CDR3 has 12 amino acids. The CDR3 here is CPSSRGTNTIYF. As DNA, the CDR3 is TGTCCCAGCAGTCGAGGTACAAACACCATATATTTT.

To note about this clonotype: The junction and the germline gene differ at one end; a read error may be behind it. The V call is TRBV6-2 or TRBV6-3, the J call TRBJ2-5, with no clear D. This CDR3 spans 16 amino acids. Germline lookup yields CDR1 MNHEY and CDR2 SVGEGT. This CDR3 reads CVSSYPGSDLQETQYF. The CDR3, as DNA: TGTGTCAGCAGTTACCCGGGCAGCGATTTACAAGAGACCCAGTACTTC.

This clonotype was observed a few times. The V gene is TRBV12-3 or TRBV12-4, the J gene TRBJ1-3; D remains ambiguous. Trimming shortened V by 6 bases and J by 3 bases, and 12 bases separated the two germline ends. The CDR3 is 14 amino acids. The CDR3 protein is CASSRPFVGNTIYF. The CDR3 DNA follows: TGTGCCAGCAGCCGGCCTTTTGTTGGAAACACCATATATTTT.

The chain recombines TRBV5-1 with TRBJ2-2, with a tentative D call TRBD1 (7 bases). This CDR3 has 16 residues. The V and J ends lost 4 bases and 4 bases respectively, with 17 bases between them. In germline, CDR1 is SGHRS, CDR2 YFSETQ. CDR3 sequence (DNA): TGCGCCAGCAGCCCCCTGTGGAGGGGGCCCACCGGGGAGCTGTTTTTT. This encodes CASSPLWRGPTGELFF.

The chain carries TRBV6-2 or TRBV6-3 and TRBJ1-5, with unresolved D. V was shortened by 2 bases and J by 7 bases, with 6 bases between the two germline ends. Germline assignment: CDR1 MNHEY and CDR2 SVGEGT. The CDR3 covers 12 residues. CDR3 DNA: TGTGCCAGCAGTTACCCCATACAGCCCCAGCATTTT. This codes for CASSYPIQPQHF.